The 9 T cell receptor beta chains below all came from one sample that was sequenced in a study of T cell changes during pregnancy in multiple sclerosis (dated 2019 in TCRdb). Preparation of the library involved the immunoSEQ multiplex PCR assay. In its TCRdb copy, this immuneACCESS table keeps in-frame sequences only and misses some clones. Where compared with another copy, unresolved V genes explain less than half of these, and the others have no known cause. A total of tens of thousands of clones appear in this sample, 94% of them only once. Jointly, the top ten make up about 0.5% of the sample. Here the sequenced sample was peripheral blood, taken in the third trimester of pregnancy. These receptor sequences come from a female donor with multiple sclerosis, enrolled in a pregnancy study.

The chain employs TRBV4-3 and TRBJ2-7; D may be TRBD2 (6 bases). V lost 0 bases to trimming and J lost 0 bases, with 15 bases between them. CDR1 is LGHNA and CDR2 is YSLEER in the germline V gene. CDR3 length: 17 amino acids. The CDR3 loop is CASSQEAGTLSSYEQYF. The DNA of the CDR3 is TGCGCCAGCAGCCAAGAGGCCGGGACTCTAAGCTCCTACGAGCAGTACTTC.

The count of this clone is one. The V gene is TRBV7-2, the J gene TRBJ1-1, with D perhaps TRBD1 (5 bases). CDR3 size: 15 residues. The germline CDR1 and CDR2 sequences are SGHTA and FQGNSA. V gave up 1 base and J gave up 1 base, with 10 bases separating them. The CDR3, as DNA: TGTGCCAGCAGCTTAGTGGGGGGTGGGAACACTGAAGCTTTCTTT. It codes for CASSLVGGGNTEAFF.

The chain carries TRBV9 and TRBJ2-5, with D perhaps TRBD1 (5 bases). The germline CDR1 and CDR2 sequences are SGDLS and YYNGEE. The length of the CDR3 is 15 residues. Trimming left V 1 base short and J 4 bases short, with 14 bases between. The CDR3 DNA is TGTGCCAGCAGCGTATCTCAGGGCGTAATAGAGACCCAGTACTTC. This sequence encodes CASSVSQGVIETQYF.

This CDR3 is CASRGGGTQYF. The DNA of the CDR3 is TGTGCCAGCAGGGGCGGGGGGACGCAGTATTTT. V usage is TRBV5-8 and J usage is TRBJ2-3; TRBD2 matches 8 bases. Germline loops: CDR1 SGHTS, CDR2 YDEGEE. Trimming took 5 bases from V and 9 from J; bases not matched to a gene: 2. This CDR3 comprises 11 residues.

This rearrangement joins TRBV5-1 to TRBJ1-1; 7 nucleotides line up with TRBD1. With V trimmed by 4 bases and J by 1 base, 7 bases remained unmatched. The V gene's germline CDR1 is SGHRS and CDR2 YFSETQ. The CDR3 has 15 amino acids. The CDR3 protein is CASSPPGGQNTEAFF. The CDR3 coding sequence is TGCGCCAGCAGCCCCCCAGGGGGTCAGAACACTGAAGCTTTCTTT.

A note on this clone: This same CDR3 is encoded by further DNA sequences in the sample. V is TRBV7-9 and J is TRBJ2-5; TRBD2 matches at 9 bases. The CDR3 has 14 amino acids. From germline, CDR1 is SEHNR and CDR2 FQNEAQ (reference sequence). Losses at the gene ends were 4 bases for V and 5 bases for J; bases not matched to a gene: 5. CDR3 sequence reads: CASSSSGAGETQYF. The CDR3 DNA sequence: TGTGCCAGCAGCTCTAGCGGGGCTGGGGAGACCCAGTACTTC.

This chain joins TRBV14 and TRBJ2-1, with a tentative D call TRBD2 (5 bases). Germline V lookup: CDR1 SGHDN, CDR2 FVKESK. This CDR3 has 14 residues. V was pared by 1 base and J by 9 bases, with 13 bases between. DNA for the CDR3: TGTGCCAGCAGCCAAGCAGCGTTACGGGGTGAGCAGTTCTTC. As protein: CASSQAALRGEQFF.

CDR3 residues: CSVMTGGGNSPLHF. In DNA form, the CDR3 reads TGCAGCGTGATGACAGGGGGAGGTAATTCACCCCTCCACTTT. This sequence joins TRBV29-1 and TRBJ1-6, with 9 bases fitting TRBD1. V trimming: 6 bases; J trimming: 6 bases; junction bases outside the gene matches: 6. CDR3 length: 14 residues. Per germline, CDR1 SQVTM and CDR2 ANQGSEA.

This clone was recorded only once. This sequence joins TRBV25-1 and TRBJ2-7; D is perhaps TRBD1 (5 bases). V gave up 2 bases and J gave up 1 base, with 9 bases separating them. CDR1 and CDR2 from the germline V gene are MGHDK and SYGVNS. This CDR3 has 14 amino acids. The CDR3 protein is CASSEQGKSYEQYF. DNA of the CDR3: TGTGCCAGCAGTGAACAGGGTAAATCCTACGAGCAGTACTTC.